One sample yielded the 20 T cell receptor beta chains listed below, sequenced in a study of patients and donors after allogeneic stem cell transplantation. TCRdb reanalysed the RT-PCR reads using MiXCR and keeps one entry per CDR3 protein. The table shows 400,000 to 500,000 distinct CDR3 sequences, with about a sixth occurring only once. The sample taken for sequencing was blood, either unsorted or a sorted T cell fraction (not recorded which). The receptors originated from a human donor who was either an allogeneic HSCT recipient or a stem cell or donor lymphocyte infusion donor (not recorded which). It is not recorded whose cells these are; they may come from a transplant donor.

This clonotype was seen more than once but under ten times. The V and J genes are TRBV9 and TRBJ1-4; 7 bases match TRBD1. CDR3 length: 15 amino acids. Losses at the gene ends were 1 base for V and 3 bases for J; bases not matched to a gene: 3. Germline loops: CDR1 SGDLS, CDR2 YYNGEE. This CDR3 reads CASSVTGQANEKLFF. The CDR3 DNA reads TGTGCCAGCAGCGTAACCGGACAGGCTAATGAAAAACTGTTTTTT. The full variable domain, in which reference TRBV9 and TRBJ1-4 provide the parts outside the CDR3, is DSGVTQTPKHLITATGQRVTLRCSPRSGDLSVYWYQQSLDQGLQFLIQYYNGEERAKGNILERFSAQQFPDLHSELNLSSLELGDSALYFCASSVTGQANEKLFFGSGTQLSVL.

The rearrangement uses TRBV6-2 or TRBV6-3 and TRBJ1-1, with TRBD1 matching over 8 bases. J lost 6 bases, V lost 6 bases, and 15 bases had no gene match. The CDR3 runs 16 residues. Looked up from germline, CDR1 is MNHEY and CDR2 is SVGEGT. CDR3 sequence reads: CASSLDRGRVRPEAFF. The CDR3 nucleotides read TGTGCCAGCAGCCTCGACAGGGGCCGGGTGCGCCCTGAAGCTTTCTTT.

CDR3 bases: TGTGCCAGTAGTTCCCGGACATTTGAAAAACTGTTTTTT. Encoded protein: CASSSRTFEKLFF. This rearrangement joins TRBV19 to TRBJ1-4; possibly TRBD1 for D (5 bases). The CDR3 runs 13 residues. The ends were cut back, 5 bases at V and 7 bases at J, with 11 bases in the middle. Germline V lookup: CDR1 LNHDA, CDR2 SQIVND (reference sequence).

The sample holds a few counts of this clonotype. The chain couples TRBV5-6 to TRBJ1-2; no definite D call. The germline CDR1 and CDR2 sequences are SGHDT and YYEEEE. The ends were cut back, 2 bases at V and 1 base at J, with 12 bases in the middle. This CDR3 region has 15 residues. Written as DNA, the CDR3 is TGTGCCAGCAGCTTATTAGGGCCATATAACTATGGCTACACCTTC. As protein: CASSLLGPYNYGYTF.

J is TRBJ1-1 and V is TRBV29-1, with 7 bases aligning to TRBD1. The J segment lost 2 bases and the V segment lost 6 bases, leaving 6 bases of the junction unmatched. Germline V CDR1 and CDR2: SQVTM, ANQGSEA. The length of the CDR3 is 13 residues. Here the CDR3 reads CSVLGQDNTEAFF. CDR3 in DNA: TGCAGCGTCCTAGGACAGGACAACACTGAAGCTTTCTTT.

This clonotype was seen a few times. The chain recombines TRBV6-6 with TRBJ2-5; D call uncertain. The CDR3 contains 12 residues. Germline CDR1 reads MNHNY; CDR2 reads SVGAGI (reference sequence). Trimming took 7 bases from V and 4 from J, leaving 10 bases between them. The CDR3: CASTLGLETQYF. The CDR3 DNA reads TGTGCCAGCACGCTTGGGCTAGAGACCCAGTACTTC.

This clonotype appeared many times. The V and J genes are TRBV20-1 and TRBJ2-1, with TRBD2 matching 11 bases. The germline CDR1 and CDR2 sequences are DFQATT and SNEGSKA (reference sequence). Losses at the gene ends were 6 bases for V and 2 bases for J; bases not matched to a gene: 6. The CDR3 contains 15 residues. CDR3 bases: TGCAGTGCCCTAAGACTAGCGGGGACCTACAATGAGCAGTTCTTC. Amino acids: CSALRLAGTYNEQFF.

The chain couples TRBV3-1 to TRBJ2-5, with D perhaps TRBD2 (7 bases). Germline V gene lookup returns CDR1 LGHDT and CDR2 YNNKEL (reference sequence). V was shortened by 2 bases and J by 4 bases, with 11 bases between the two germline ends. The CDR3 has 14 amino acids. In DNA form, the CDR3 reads TGTGCCAGCAGCCAAATAGGGGGGGGAGAGACCCAGTACTTC. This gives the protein CASSQIGGGETQYF.

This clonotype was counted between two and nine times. The CDR3 region is CASKADGRGAYEQYF. The CDR3 DNA follows: TGCGCCAGCAAAGCGGACGGACGGGGGGCCTACGAGCAGTACTTC. V usage is TRBV5-1 and J usage is TRBJ2-7, with 7 bases identical to TRBD2. V lost 6 bases to trimming and J lost 2 bases; unmatched junction nucleotides: 11. This CDR3 is built from 15 residues. Germline V CDR1 and CDR2: SGHRS, YFSETQ.

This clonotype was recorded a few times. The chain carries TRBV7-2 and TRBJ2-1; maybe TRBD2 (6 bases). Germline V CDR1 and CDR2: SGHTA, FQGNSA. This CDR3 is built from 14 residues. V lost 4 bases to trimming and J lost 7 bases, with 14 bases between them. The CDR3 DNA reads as TGTGCCAGCAGCTCCCAGCGGGTTAGGAATGAGCAGTTCTTC. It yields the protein CASSSQRVRNEQFF.

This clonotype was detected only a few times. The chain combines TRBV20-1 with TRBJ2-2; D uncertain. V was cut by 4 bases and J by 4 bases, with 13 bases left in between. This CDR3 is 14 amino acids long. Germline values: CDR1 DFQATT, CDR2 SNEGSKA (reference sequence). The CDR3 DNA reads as TGCAGTGCTAATCCGGATCAAATCACCGGGGAGCTGTTTTTT. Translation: CSANPDQITGELFF.

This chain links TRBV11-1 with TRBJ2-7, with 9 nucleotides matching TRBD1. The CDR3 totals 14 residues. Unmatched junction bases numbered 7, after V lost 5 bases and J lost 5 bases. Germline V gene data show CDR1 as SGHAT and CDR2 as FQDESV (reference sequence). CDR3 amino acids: CASSPRDRADEQYF. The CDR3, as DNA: TGTGCCAGCAGCCCCCGGGACAGGGCGGACGAGCAGTACTTC.

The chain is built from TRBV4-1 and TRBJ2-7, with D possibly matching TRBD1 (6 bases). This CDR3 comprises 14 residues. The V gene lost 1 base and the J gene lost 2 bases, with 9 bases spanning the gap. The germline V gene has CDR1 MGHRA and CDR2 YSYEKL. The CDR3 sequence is CASSQGGGAYEQYF. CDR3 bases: TGCGCCAGCAGCCAAGGAGGGGGAGCCTACGAGCAGTACTTC.

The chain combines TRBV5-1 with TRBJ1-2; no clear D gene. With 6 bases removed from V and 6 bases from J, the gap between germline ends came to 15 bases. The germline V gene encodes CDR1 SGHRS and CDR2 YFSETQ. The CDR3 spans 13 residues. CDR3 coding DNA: TGCGCCAGCATCCGGGTTATTGAGCATGGCTACACCTTC. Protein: CASIRVIEHGYTF. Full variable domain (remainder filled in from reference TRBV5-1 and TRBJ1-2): KAGVTQTPRYLIKTRGQQVTLSCSPISGHRSVSWYQQTPGQGLQFLFEYFSETQRNKGNFPGRFSGRQFSNSRSEMNVSTLELGDSALYLCASIRVIEHGYTFGSGTRLTVV.

CDR3 nucleotide sequence: TGTGCCATCAGACCACAGGCTCTGGGTGGAAACACCATATATTTT. This encodes CAIRPQALGGNTIYF. The V and J genes are TRBV10-3 and TRBJ1-3; maybe TRBD1 (5 bases). Germline CDR1 and CDR2: ENHRY and SYGVKD. The CDR3 contains 15 residues. Between the trimmed V and J ends, which lost 6 bases and 3 bases, there was a span of 15 bases.

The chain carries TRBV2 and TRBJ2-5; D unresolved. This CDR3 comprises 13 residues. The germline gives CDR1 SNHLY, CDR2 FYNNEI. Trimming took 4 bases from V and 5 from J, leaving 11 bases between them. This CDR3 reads CASSVPTPETQYF. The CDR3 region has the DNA TGTGCCAGCAGTGTGCCGACCCCGGAGACCCAGTACTTC.

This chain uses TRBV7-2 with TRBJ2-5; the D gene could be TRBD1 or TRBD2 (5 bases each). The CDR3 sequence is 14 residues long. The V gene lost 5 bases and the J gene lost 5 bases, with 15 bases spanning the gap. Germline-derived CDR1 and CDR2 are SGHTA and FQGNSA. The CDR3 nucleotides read TGTGCCAGCAGCCAGGGACGCCCTAGGGAGACCCAGTACTTC. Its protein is CASSQGRPRETQYF.

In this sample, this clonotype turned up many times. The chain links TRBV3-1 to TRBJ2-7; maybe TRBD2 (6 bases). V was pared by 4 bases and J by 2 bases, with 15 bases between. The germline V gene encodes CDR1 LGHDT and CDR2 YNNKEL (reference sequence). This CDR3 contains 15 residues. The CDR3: CASSRGAGLTYEQYF. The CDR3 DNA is TGTGCCAGCAGCCGCGGGGCAGGGTTAACCTACGAGCAGTACTTC.

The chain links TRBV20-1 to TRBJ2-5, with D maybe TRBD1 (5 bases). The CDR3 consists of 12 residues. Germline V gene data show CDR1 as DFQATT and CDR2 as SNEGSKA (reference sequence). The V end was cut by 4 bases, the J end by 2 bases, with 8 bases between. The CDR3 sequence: CSATRQQETQYF. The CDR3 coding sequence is TGCAGTGCTACCAGACAGCAAGAGACCCAGTACTTC.

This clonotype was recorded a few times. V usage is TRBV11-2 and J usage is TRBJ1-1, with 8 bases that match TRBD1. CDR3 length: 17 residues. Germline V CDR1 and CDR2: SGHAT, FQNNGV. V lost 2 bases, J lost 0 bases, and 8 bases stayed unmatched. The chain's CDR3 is CASSLTAGGRMNTEAFF. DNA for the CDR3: TGTGCCAGCAGCTTAACGGCAGGGGGCCGTATGAACACTGAAGCTTTCTTT.